One and the same sample provided the 14 T cell receptor beta chains below, sequenced in a study of cytomegalovirus exposure and HLA in healthy donors. A multiplex PCR was run with 60 Vbeta primers and 13 Jbeta primers. The assay was immunoSEQ multiplex PCR, and TCRdb's table has in-frame clones only and misses some. This sample has about 120,000 clones; around two thirds occur once, and the top ten carry about 2%. The sequencing sample was made of PBMCs. Receptor source: a human donor in good health.

The chain couples TRBV9 to TRBJ2-3, with 8 bases identical to TRBD1. The CDR3 is 15 residues long. Trimming took 3 bases from V and 0 from J; bases not matched to a gene: 3. The germline gives CDR1 SGDLS, CDR2 YYNGEE. CDR3 nucleotide sequence: TGTGCCAGCAGCGGCAGGGGGCTCAGCACAGATACGCAGTATTTT. Translation: CASSGRGLSTDTQYF.

The chain joins TRBV6-5 to TRBJ2-1, with 8 nucleotides matching TRBD2. CDR1 and CDR2 from the germline V gene are MNHEY and SVGAGI. V lost 6 bases, J lost 9 bases, and 10 bases stayed unmatched. This CDR3 region has 14 residues. This CDR3 is CASSPGLGLGEQFF. CDR3 nucleotides: TGTGCCAGCAGCCCGGGACTAGGCCTTGGTGAGCAGTTCTTC.

The chain recombines TRBV4-2 with TRBJ1-2; TRBD1 matches 7 bases. The germline gives CDR1 LGHNA, CDR2 YNFKEQ. V shed 5 bases, J shed 6 bases, and the junction held 18 bases outside the gene matches. The length of the CDR3 is 17 residues. The CDR3 sequence is CASSSKTTGEFSDGYTF. The CDR3 DNA sequence: TGTGCCAGCAGCTCGAAGACTACAGGGGAATTTTCGGATGGCTACACCTTC.

The chain carries TRBV5-1 and TRBJ2-5; possible D gene TRBD2, 5 bases. V lost 4 bases and J 0 bases, leaving 16 bases between the germline ends. The CDR3 loop spans 16 amino acids. CDR1 SGHRS and CDR2 YFSETQ come from the germline V gene. Written as DNA, the CDR3 is TGCGCCAGCAGCCTGAGCGGCGGGCAATACCAAGAGACCCAGTACTTC. Protein product: CASSLSGGQYQETQYF. The complete variable domain, with remaining parts taken from reference TRBV5-1 and TRBJ2-5, reads KAGVTQTPRYLIKTRGQQVTLSCSPISGHRSVSWYQQTPGQGLQFLFEYFSETQRNKGNFPGRFSGRQFSNSRSEMNVSTLELGDSALYLCASSLSGGQYQETQYFGPGTRLLVL.

This chain uses TRBV29-1 with TRBJ1-2; TRBD1 aligns across 8 bases. The CDR3 has 13 amino acids. Germline CDR1 reads SQVTM; CDR2 reads ANQGSEA. The junction had 4 bases not matched to a gene; V was cut back by 4 bases and J by 3 bases. The DNA for the CDR3 is TGCAGCGTTGCTGGACAGGGAGACTATGGCTACACCTTC. It specifies CSVAGQGDYGYTF.

The rearrangement joins TRBV11-2 to TRBJ2-7; 9 bases align to TRBD1. V shed 2 bases, J shed 0 bases, and the junction held 2 bases outside the gene matches. The CDR3 is 15 amino acids. CDR1 SGHAT and CDR2 FQNNGV come from the germline V gene. CDR3 DNA: TGTGCCAGCAGCTTAACGGGACAGGGCTCCTACGAGCAGTACTTC. Protein product: CASSLTGQGSYEQYF.

The V gene is TRBV5-1, the J gene TRBJ1-5; D ambiguous. The CDR3 covers 14 residues. Between the trimmed V and J ends, which lost 4 bases and 3 bases, there was a span of 11 bases. Germline V gene lookup returns CDR1 SGHRS and CDR2 YFSETQ. The CDR3 DNA sequence: TGCGCCAGCAGCCCGGGAGTCCCCAATCAGCCCCAGCATTTT. It translates to CASSPGVPNQPQHF.

The rearrangement uses TRBV5-4 and TRBJ2-1; 11 nucleotides align to TRBD2. V shed 2 bases and J 2 bases; nucleotides not matched to a gene: 3. This CDR3 is 16 amino acids long. Germline assignment: CDR1 SGHNT and CDR2 YYREEE (reference sequence). In nucleotides, the CDR3 is TGTGCCAGCAGCTTACAGACTAGCGGGGCCTACAATGAGCAGTTCTTC. Its translation is CASSLQTSGAYNEQFF.

The genes are TRBV6-5 and TRBJ1-1; 7 bases align to TRBD1. The V and J ends lost 4 bases and 6 bases, in that order; junction bases with no gene match: 8. The CDR3 runs to 14 residues. Germline V gene lookup returns CDR1 MNHEY and CDR2 SVGAGI. The CDR3 loop is CASSSFDRVAEAFF. CDR3 coding DNA: TGTGCCAGCAGTTCCTTCGACAGGGTTGCTGAAGCTTTCTTT.

This chain uses TRBV6-5 with TRBJ2-2, with D possibly being TRBD2 (7 bases). Germline values: CDR1 MNHEY, CDR2 SVGAGI. Trimming shortened V by 5 bases and J by 3 bases, and 13 bases separated the two germline ends. The CDR3 is made up of 15 amino acids. The CDR3 bases are TGTGCCAGCAGTAGGCAGGGGAGGGACACCGGGGAGCTGTTTTTT. It is translated as CASSRQGRDTGELFF.

This clone was seen just once. V gene TRBV5-5 combines with J gene TRBJ1-1; D possibly corresponds to TRBD1 (6 bases). Deletions cut 3 bases from V and 0 bases from J, with 12 bases between. Germline lookup yields CDR1 SGHKS and CDR2 YYEKEE (reference sequence). The CDR3 contains 15 residues. CDR3 coding DNA: TGTGCCAGCAGCTCCTTCCGGACAGTGAACACTGAAGCTTTCTTT. Protein product: CASSSFRTVNTEAFF.

J is TRBJ2-6 and V is TRBV5-4, with D perhaps matching TRBD1 (5 bases). Germline V CDR1 and CDR2: SGHNT, YYREEE (reference sequence). The V end was cut by 0 bases, the J end by 0 bases, with 7 bases between. This CDR3 has 16 residues. The CDR3 spells CASSLDRGSGANVLTF. CDR3 bases: TGTGCCAGCAGCTTGGATAGGGGCTCTGGGGCCAACGTCCTGACTTTC.

The sample holds one count of this clone. V is TRBV10-2 and J is TRBJ2-7; D unclear. Germline assignment: CDR1 WSHSY and CDR2 SAAADI. There are 15 residues in the CDR3. V dropped 2 bases and J dropped 1 base, with 12 bases sitting between them. The CDR3 region is CASSESTRPSYEQYF. The CDR3 bases are TGCGCCAGCAGTGAGAGTACCAGGCCTTCCTACGAGCAGTACTTC.

This chain joins TRBV10-1 and TRBJ2-7; 7 bases fit TRBD1. The CDR3 runs to 10 residues. Losses at the gene ends were 8 bases for V and 6 bases for J; bases not matched to a gene: 1. CDR1 and CDR2 (germline): WNHNN, SYGVQD (reference sequence). CDR3 amino acids: CASGDSEQYF. In nucleotides, the CDR3 is TGCGCCAGCGGGGACAGCGAGCAGTACTTC.